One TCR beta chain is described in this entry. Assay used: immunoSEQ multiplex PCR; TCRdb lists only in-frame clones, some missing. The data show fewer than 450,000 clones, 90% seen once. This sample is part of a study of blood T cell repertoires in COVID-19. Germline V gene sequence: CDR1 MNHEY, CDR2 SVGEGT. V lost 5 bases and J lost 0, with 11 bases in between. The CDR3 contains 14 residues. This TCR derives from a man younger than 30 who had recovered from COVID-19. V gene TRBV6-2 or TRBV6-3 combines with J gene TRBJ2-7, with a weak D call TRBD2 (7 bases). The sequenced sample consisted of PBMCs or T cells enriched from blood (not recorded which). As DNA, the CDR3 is TGTGCCAGCAGTACCGGGGGGCCCTCCTACGAGCAGTACTTC. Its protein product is CASSTGGPSYEQYF.